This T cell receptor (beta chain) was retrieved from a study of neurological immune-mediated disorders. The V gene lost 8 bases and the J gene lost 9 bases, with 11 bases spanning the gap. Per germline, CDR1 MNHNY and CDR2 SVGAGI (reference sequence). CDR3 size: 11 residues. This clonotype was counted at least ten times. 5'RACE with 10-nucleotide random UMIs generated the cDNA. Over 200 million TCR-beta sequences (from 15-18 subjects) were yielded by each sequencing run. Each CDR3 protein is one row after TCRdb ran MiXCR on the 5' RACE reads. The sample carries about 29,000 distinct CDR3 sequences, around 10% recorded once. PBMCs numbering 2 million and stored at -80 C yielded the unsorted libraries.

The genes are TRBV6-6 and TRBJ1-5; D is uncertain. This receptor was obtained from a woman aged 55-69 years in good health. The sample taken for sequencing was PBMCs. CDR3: CASEDLGPQHF. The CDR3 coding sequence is TGTGCCAGCGAAGACCTGGGGCCCCAGCATTTT.